This TCR beta chain was sequenced during a study of blood T cells in healthy people across ages. Germline CDR1 MNHNY, CDR2 SVGAGI (reference sequence). V lost 5 bases and J lost 0, with 16 bases in between. There are 16 residues in the CDR3. A J-beta primer mix and a sample-barcoded 5' primer were used in a second PCR of about 7 to 12 cycles. Using its own MiXCR run on the 5' RACE reads, TCRdb lists one record per CDR3 protein. The data contain around 1.7 million distinct CDR3 sequences, over 25% of them singletons. Each donor's blood draw was roughly 9.8 milliliters of peripheral blood. The table lists this clonotype with a few counts.

The rearrangement joins TRBV6-6 to TRBJ1-2; D is unresolved. The clonotype originates from a woman in her 30s in good health. The sequenced sample consisted of blood. In DNA form, the CDR3 reads TGTGCCAGCAGTCATGACCCTGCGGTTTCTAACTATGGCTACACCTTC. Encoded protein: CASSHDPAVSNYGYTF.